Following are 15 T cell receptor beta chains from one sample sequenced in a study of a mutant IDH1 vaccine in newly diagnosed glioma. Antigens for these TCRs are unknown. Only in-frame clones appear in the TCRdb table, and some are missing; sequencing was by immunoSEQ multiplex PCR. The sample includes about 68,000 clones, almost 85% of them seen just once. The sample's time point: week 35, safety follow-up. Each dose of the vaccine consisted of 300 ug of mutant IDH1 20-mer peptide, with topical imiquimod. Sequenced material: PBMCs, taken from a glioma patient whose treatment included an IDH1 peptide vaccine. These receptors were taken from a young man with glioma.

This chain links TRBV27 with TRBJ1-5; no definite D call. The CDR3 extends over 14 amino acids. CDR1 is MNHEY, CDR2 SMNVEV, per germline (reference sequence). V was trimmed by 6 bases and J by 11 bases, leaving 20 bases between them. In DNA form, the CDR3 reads TGTGCCAGCAGGTCCGGCTGGTTTGAGGGAGCCCAGCATTTT. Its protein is CASRSGWFEGAQHF.

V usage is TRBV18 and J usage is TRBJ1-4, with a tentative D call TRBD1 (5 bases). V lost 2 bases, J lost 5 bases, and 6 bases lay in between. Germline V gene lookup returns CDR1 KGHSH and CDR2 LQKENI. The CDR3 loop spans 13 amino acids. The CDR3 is CASSPGQNEKLFF. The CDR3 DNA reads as TGTGCCAGCTCACCAGGACAAAATGAAAAACTGTTTTTT.

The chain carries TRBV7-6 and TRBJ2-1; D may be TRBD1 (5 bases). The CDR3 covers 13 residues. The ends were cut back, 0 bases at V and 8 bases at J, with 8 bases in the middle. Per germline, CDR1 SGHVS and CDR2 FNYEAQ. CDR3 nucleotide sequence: TGTGCCAGCAGCTTAGCCCAGGGCTATGAGCAGTTCTTC. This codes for CASSLAQGYEQFF.

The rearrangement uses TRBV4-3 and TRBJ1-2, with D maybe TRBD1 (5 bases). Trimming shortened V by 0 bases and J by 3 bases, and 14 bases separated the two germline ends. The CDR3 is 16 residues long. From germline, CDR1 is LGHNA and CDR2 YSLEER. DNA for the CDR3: TGCGCCAGCAGCCAAGATTTAGGGGTAGTGGACTATGGCTACACCTTC. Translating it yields CASSQDLGVVDYGYTF.

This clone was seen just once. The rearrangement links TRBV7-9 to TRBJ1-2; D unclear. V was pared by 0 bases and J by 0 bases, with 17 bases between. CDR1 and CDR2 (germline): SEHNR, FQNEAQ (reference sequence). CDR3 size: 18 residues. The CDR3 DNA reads TGTGCCAGCAGCTTAGCGAACTTTCGTGAGGCGACTAACTATGGCTACACCTTC. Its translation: CASSLANFREATNYGYTF.

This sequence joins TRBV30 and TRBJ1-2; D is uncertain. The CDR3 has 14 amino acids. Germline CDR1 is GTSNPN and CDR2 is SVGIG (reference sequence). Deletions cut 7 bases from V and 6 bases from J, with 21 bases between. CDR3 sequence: CAYRPYSSRNGYTF. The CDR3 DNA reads TGTGCCTACCGACCCTATTCCAGCCGAAATGGCTACACCTTC.

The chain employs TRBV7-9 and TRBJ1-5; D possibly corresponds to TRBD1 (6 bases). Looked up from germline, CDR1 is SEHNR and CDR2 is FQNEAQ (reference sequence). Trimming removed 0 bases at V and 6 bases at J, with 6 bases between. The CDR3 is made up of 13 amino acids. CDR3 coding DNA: TGTGCCAGCAGCTTAGCAGGGGGTCAGCCCCAGCATTTT. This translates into CASSLAGGQPQHF. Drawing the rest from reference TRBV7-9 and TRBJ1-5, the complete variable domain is DTGVSQNPRHKITKRGQNVTFRCDPISEHNRLYWYRQTLGQGPEFLTYFQNEAQLEKSRLLSDRFSAERPKGSFSTLEIQRTEQGDSAMYLCASSLAGGQPQHFGDGTRLSIL.

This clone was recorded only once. CDR3 nucleotides: TGTGCCAGCAGCTTTCCCCCTAATGAAAAACTGTTTTTT. Translation: CASSFPPNEKLFF. V is TRBV13 and J is TRBJ1-4; D is undetermined. Trimming took 3 bases from V and 3 from J, leaving 5 bases between them. This CDR3 has 13 residues. Looked up from germline, CDR1 is PRHDT and CDR2 is FYEKMQ (reference sequence).

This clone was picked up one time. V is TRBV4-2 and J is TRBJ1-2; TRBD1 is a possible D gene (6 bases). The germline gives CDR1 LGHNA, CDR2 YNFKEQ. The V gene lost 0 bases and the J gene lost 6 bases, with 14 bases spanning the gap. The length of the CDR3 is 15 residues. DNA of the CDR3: TGTGCCAGCAGCCAAGATCCTTTACAGGGCCATGGCTACACCTTC. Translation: CASSQDPLQGHGYTF.

CDR3 sequence reads: CASSERVAGDTEAFF. CDR3 bases: TGTGCCAGCAGCGAACGGGTTGCGGGGGACACTGAAGCTTTCTTT. The chain has TRBV6-1 and TRBJ1-1; possible D gene TRBD1, 5 bases. Trimming shortened V by 6 bases and J by 3 bases, and 17 bases separated the two germline ends. This CDR3 has 15 amino acids. CDR1 is MNHNS, CDR2 SASEGT, per germline.

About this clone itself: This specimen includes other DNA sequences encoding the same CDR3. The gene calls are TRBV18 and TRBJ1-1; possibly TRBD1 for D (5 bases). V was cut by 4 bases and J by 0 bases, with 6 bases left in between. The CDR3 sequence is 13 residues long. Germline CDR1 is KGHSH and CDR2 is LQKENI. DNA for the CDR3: TGTGCCAGCTCACAGGGGCTGAACACTGAAGCTTTCTTT. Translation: CASSQGLNTEAFF.

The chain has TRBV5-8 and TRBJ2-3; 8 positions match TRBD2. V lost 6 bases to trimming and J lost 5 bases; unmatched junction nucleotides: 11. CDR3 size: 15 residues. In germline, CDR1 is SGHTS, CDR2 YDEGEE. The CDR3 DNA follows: TGTGCCAGCAACCTGCAGGGCGGGAGGAAAGATACGCAGTATTTT. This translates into CASNLQGGRKDTQYF. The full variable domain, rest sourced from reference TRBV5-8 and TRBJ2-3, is EAGVTQSPTHLIKTRGQQATLRCSPISGHTSVYWYQQALGLGLQFLLWYDEGEERNRGNFPPRFSGRQFPNYSSELNVNALELEDSALYLCASNLQGGRKDTQYFGPGTRLTVL.

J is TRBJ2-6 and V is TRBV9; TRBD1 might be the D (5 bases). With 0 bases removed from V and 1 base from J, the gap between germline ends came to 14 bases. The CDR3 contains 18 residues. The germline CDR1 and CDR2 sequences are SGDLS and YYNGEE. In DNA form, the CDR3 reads TGTGCCAGCAGCGTAGGGCCAGGGCTGGGGTCTGGGGCCAACGTCCTGACTTTC. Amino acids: CASSVGPGLGSGANVLTF.

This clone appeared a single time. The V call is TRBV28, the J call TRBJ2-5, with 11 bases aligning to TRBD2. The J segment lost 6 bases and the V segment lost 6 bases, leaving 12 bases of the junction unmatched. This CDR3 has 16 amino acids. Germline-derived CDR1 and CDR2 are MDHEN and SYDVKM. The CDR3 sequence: CASRLRASGGSKTQYF. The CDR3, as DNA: TGTGCCAGCAGACTCAGGGCTAGCGGGGGGTCGAAGACCCAGTACTTC.

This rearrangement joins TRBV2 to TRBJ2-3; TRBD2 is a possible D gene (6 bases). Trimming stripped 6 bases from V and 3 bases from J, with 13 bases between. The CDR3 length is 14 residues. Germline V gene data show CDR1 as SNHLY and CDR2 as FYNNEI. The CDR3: CASSMIRGTDTQYF. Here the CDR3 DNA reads TGTGCCAGCAGCATGATCCGGGGGACAGATACGCAGTATTTT.